Included here is one T cell receptor (beta chain) sequence, with context. The antigen remains undetermined. This specimen comes from a study of cytomegalovirus exposure and HLA in healthy donors. Study information: Both the approximately 120 validation repertoires and the 550 to 750 first-cohort repertoires used the same platform, as reported by a later analysis. Study-level results: Three of the chains that were CMV-associated were confirmed in vitro to be specific for CMV antigens. Cytomegalovirus-associated TCR beta chains were listed, numbering around 150.

TCRdb's copy holds only in-frame clones and misses some; the assay was immunoSEQ multiplex PCR. Here the sample spans more than 250,000 clones, roughly 88% being singletons. Trimming took 2 bases from V and 4 from J; bases not matched to a gene: 5. Germline V gene data show CDR1 as SGHTA and CDR2 as FQGNSA. The CDR3 is 15 amino acids. This chain joins TRBV7-2 and TRBJ1-5, with TRBD1 matching 7 bases. The sequencing sample was made of PBMCs. The clonotype originates from a woman between 18 and 29 years old in good health and CMV-seronegative. The CDR3 DNA reads as TGTGCCAGCAGCTTAAACAGGGGACTTAATCAGCCCCAGCATTTT. This codes for CASSLNRGLNQPQHF.